The 22 T cell receptor beta chains given below trace back to one sample, sequenced in a study of blood T cell repertoires in COVID-19. Profiling relied on immunoSEQ multiplex PCR, and the TCRdb table lists in-frame clones only, not all of them. The table shows roughly 35,000 clones, with 75% to 90% occurring only once. Sample: peripheral blood. All receptors come from a man aged 45 to 65 with active or convalescent COVID-19.

This CDR3 is CATRTGSSATNEKLFF. The CDR3 DNA reads as TGTGCCACCCGGACAGGTTCAAGTGCAACTAATGAAAAACTGTTTTTT. The V and J genes are TRBV10-3 and TRBJ1-4; 7 positions agree with TRBD1. This CDR3 is 16 amino acids long. Germline trimming cut 10 bases from V and 0 bases from J; bases unmatched to any gene: 11. Germline values: CDR1 ENHRY, CDR2 SYGVKD.

This chain joins TRBV30 and TRBJ2-3; TRBD2 agrees at 15 bases. Per the germline V gene, CDR1 is GTSNPN and CDR2 is SVGIG (reference sequence). J lost 2 bases, V lost 5 bases, and 2 bases had no gene match. The CDR3 sequence is 15 residues long. The CDR3 bases are TGTGCCTGGGGACTAGCGGGAGGGTACACAGATACGCAGTATTTT. Its translation is CAWGLAGGYTDTQYF.

The CDR3 DNA reads as TGTGCCAGCAGCAGAACAGGGATTAGTGAAAAACTGTTTTTT. It yields the protein CASSRTGISEKLFF. The rearrangement uses TRBV5-6 and TRBJ1-4; D is possibly TRBD1 (6 bases). Trimming took 4 bases from V and 7 from J, leaving 14 bases between them. Per germline, CDR1 SGHDT and CDR2 YYEEEE. This CDR3 is 14 amino acids long. The whole variable domain, filled in from reference TRBV5-6 and TRBJ1-4, reads DAGVTQSPTHLIKTRGQQVTLRCSPKSGHDTVSWYQQALGQGPQFIFQYYEEEERQRGNFPDRFSGHQFPNYSSELNVNALLLGDSALYLCASSRTGISEKLFFGSGTQLSVL.

This chain uses TRBV24-1 with TRBJ1-4; 11 bases match TRBD1. The CDR3 consists of 18 residues. Germline CDR1 is KGHDR and CDR2 is SFDVKD. V shed 4 bases and J 0 bases; nucleotides not matched to a gene: 6. The CDR3 bases are TGTGCCACCAGTGAAGGGACAGGGGGACTAGCAACTAATGAAAAACTGTTTTTT. Translating gives CATSEGTGGLATNEKLFF.

V is TRBV29-1 and J is TRBJ1-2, with 8 positions matching TRBD1. The CDR3 contains 13 residues. The germline CDR1 and CDR2 sequences are SQVTM and ANQGSEA. V lost 4 bases to trimming and J lost 3 bases; unmatched junction nucleotides: 4. The CDR3: CSVAQGADYGYTF. In DNA, the CDR3 is TGCAGCGTTGCGCAGGGGGCGGACTATGGCTACACCTTC.

This chain connects TRBV3-1 (or the pseudogene TRBV3-2) to TRBJ2-1, with 8 positions matching TRBD1. CDR1 and CDR2 (germline): LGHDT, YNNKEL (reference sequence). The junction had 17 bases not matched to a gene; V was cut back by 1 base and J by 3 bases. This CDR3 is 20 amino acids long. The CDR3 loop reads CASSQVGQMRQGKGYNEQFF. In DNA, the CDR3 is TGTGCCAGCAGCCAAGTTGGGCAAATGAGACAGGGGAAGGGCTACAATGAGCAGTTCTTC.

The J gene is TRBJ1-4, the V gene TRBV7-2; 12 bases align to TRBD1. V lost 2 bases, J lost 10 bases, and 17 bases stayed unmatched. The CDR3 is 19 amino acids. CDR1 and CDR2 from the germline V gene are SGHTA and FQGNSA. The CDR3 reads CASSLHFGDRGLYGGKLFF. CDR3 in DNA: TGTGCCAGCAGCTTACATTTCGGGGACAGGGGGCTGTACGGGGGAAAACTGTTTTTT. Using reference TRBV7-2 and TRBJ1-4 for the parts outside the CDR3, the full variable domain is GAGVSQSPSNKVTEKGKDVELRCDPISGHTALYWYRQSLGQGLEFLIYFQGNSAPDKSGLPSDRFSAERTGGSVSTLTIQRTQQEDSAVYLCASSLHFGDRGLYGGKLFFGSGTQLSVL.

V and J are TRBV5-1 and TRBJ1-2, with a possible D match to TRBD1 (6 bases). The V gene's germline CDR1 is SGHRS and CDR2 YFSETQ. Trimming stripped 0 bases from V and 1 base from J, with 13 bases between. The CDR3 covers 16 residues. The CDR3 region is CASSLVSQGHNYGYTF. CDR3 DNA sequence: TGCGCCAGCAGCTTGGTATCACAGGGCCATAACTATGGCTACACCTTC.

The chain has TRBV3-1 (or the pseudogene TRBV3-2) and TRBJ2-7; D not resolved. V lost 4 bases and J 4 bases, leaving 5 bases between the germline ends. CDR3 length: 11 amino acids. CDR1 and CDR2 (germline): LGHDT, YNNKEL (reference sequence). Written as DNA, the CDR3 is TGTGCCAGCAGCCTACATTACGAGCAGTACTTC. The encoded protein is CASSLHYEQYF.

The chain has TRBV28 and TRBJ2-1; tentatively, D is TRBD1 (6 bases). V gave up 6 bases and J gave up 5 bases, with 20 bases separating them. Germline lookup yields CDR1 MDHEN and CDR2 SYDVKM. This CDR3 has 16 amino acids. In nucleotides, the CDR3 is TGTGCCAGCAGCCCACCCACGAACAGGGCACACAATGAGCAGTTCTTC. Translated, it gives CASSPPTNRAHNEQFF.

The rearrangement joins TRBV7-9 to TRBJ2-5; D is possibly TRBD1 (7 bases). CDR1 is SEHNR and CDR2 is FQNEAQ in the germline V gene (reference sequence). The CDR3 runs to 14 residues. V lost 4 bases and J 3 bases, leaving 12 bases between the germline ends. The CDR3, as DNA: TGTGCCAGCAGCTCATCCAGGGGGGAAGAGACCCAGTACTTC. This encodes CASSSSRGEETQYF.

The V and J genes are TRBV7-6 and TRBJ2-3, with D maybe TRBD2 (6 bases). CDR3 length equals 15 residues. Looked up from germline, CDR1 is SGHVS and CDR2 is FNYEAQ. Trimming removed 0 bases from V and 6 bases from J, with 13 bases in between. In DNA, the CDR3 is TGTGCCAGCAGCTTAGCCGGGACTGTACTTGATACGCAGTATTTT. This translates into CASSLAGTVLDTQYF.

The chain uses TRBV19 and TRBJ2-7, with D possibly being TRBD1 (6 bases). V was clipped by 3 bases and J by 7 bases, with 13 bases between them. CDR1 is LNHDA, CDR2 SQIVND, per germline (reference sequence). The length of the CDR3 is 13 residues. For the CDR3, the DNA is TGTGCCAGTAGTATGGGCAGGGGCATGGAGCAGTACTTC. Protein: CASSMGRGMEQYF.

The V and J genes are TRBV11-2 and TRBJ2-7; D ambiguous. V was pared by 5 bases and J by 3 bases, with 14 bases between. The CDR3 spans 14 residues. CDR1 SGHAT and CDR2 FQNNGV come from the germline V gene. CDR3 nucleotide sequence: TGTGCCAGCAGCCCATCAGGCGCCGTCTACGAGCAGTACTTC. Translated, it gives CASSPSGAVYEQYF.

V and J are TRBV6-1 and TRBJ2-1, with 7 bases identical to TRBD1. V lost 4 bases to trimming and J lost 5 bases; unmatched junction nucleotides: 11. Germline-derived CDR1 and CDR2 are MNHNS and SASEGT. The CDR3 has 16 amino acids. This CDR3 is CASSVGNRGYHNEQFF. DNA for the CDR3: TGTGCCAGCAGTGTTGGAAACAGGGGATACCACAATGAGCAGTTCTTC.

This chain connects TRBV28 to TRBJ2-5, with D maybe TRBD1 (6 bases). The germline V and J ends were trimmed by 5 bases and 5 bases, with 18 bases remaining between them. The CDR3 covers 15 residues. CDR1 is MDHEN and CDR2 is SYDVKM in the germline V gene. CDR3: CASSVRTVRGETQYF. CDR3 sequence (DNA): TGTGCCAGCAGTGTTCGGACAGTGCGCGGGGAGACCCAGTACTTC.

The chain couples TRBV20-1 to TRBJ2-7; no reliable D call. In germline, CDR1 is DFQATT, CDR2 SNEGSKA (reference sequence). This CDR3 spans 13 amino acids. Trimming stripped 5 bases from V and 3 bases from J, with 14 bases between. Written as DNA, the CDR3 is TGCAGTGCTGGTGGCCGAGCCCTCTACGAGCAGTACTTC. Its translation: CSAGGRALYEQYF.

This sequence joins TRBV3-1 (or the pseudogene TRBV3-2) and TRBJ2-7, with D unclear. This CDR3 region has 15 residues. The V gene lost 2 bases and the J gene lost 1 base, with 12 bases spanning the gap. The germline V gene has CDR1 LGHDT and CDR2 YNNKEL (reference sequence). CDR3 amino acids: CASSQHRSASYEQYF. The CDR3 nucleotides read TGTGCCAGCAGCCAACATAGATCAGCGTCCTACGAGCAGTACTTC.

The V call is TRBV6-5, the J call TRBJ2-2; D perhaps matches TRBD1 (6 bases). The CDR3 extends over 14 amino acids. Trimming left V 4 bases short and J 4 bases short, with 10 bases between. Germline values: CDR1 MNHEY, CDR2 SVGAGI. The CDR3 nucleotides are TGTGCCAGCAGTTTAAACAGGGCCACCGGGGAGCTGTTTTTT. Its translation is CASSLNRATGELFF.

V gene TRBV7-2 combines with J gene TRBJ2-3; D ambiguous. Trimming cost V 1 base and J 4 bases, with 6 bases left between them. Germline lookup yields CDR1 SGHTA and CDR2 FQGNSA. The length of the CDR3 is 13 residues. The DNA for the CDR3 is TGTGCCAGCAGCTTAGTAAATGCAGATACGCAGTATTTT. Encoded protein: CASSLVNADTQYF.

The chain's CDR3 is CASTLTGTGGTGELFF. Here the CDR3 DNA reads TGTGCCAGCACCCTGACCGGGACAGGGGGCACCGGGGAGCTGTTTTTT. This rearrangement joins TRBV28 to TRBJ2-2; 11 bases are a match to TRBD1. This CDR3 spans 16 amino acids. From germline, CDR1 is MDHEN and CDR2 SYDVKM. The V segment lost 7 bases and the J segment 4 bases; nucleotides outside the gene matches: 8. The variable domain in full, completed from reference TRBV28 and TRBJ2-2, reads DVKVTQSSRYLVKRTGEKVFLECVQDMDHENMFWYRQDPGLGLRLIYFSYDVKMKEKGDIPEGYSVSREKKERFSLILESASTNQTSMYLCASTLTGTGGTGELFFGEGSRLTVL.

V gene TRBV28 combines with J gene TRBJ1-6; TRBD1 agrees at 9 bases. The ends lost 5 bases at V and 7 bases at J; junction bases unmatched: 15. Germline CDR1 and CDR2: MDHEN and SYDVKM. CDR3 size: 18 residues. The CDR3 here is CASSPDKKGQGLNSPLHF. The CDR3 DNA reads as TGTGCCAGCAGTCCGGATAAAAAGGGACAGGGACTAAATTCACCCCTCCACTTT.